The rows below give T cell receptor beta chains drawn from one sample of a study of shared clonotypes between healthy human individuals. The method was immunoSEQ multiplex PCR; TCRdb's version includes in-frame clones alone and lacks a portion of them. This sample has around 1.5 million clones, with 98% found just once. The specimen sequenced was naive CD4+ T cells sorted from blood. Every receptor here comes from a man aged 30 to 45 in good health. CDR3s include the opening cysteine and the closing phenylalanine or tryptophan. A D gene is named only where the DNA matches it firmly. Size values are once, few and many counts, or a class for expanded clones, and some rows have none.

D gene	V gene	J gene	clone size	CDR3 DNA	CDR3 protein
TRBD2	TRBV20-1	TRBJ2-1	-	TGCAGTGCAGGGACTAGCGCTGAGCAGTTCTTC	CSAGTSAEQFF
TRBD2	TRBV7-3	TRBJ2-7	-	TGTGCCAGCAGCTTTAGCGGGAGCTCCTACGAGCAGTACTTC	CASSFSGSSYEQYF
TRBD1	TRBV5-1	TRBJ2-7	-	TGCGCCAGCAGCTTGGGCGGACAGGGGAGGAGCGAGCAGTACTTC	CASSLGGQGRSEQYF
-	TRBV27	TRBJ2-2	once	TGTGCCAGCACTCAAAGCAGAGGACCCACCGGGGAGCTGTTTTTT	CASTQSRGPTGELFF
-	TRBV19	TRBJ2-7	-	TGTGCCAGTAGTATCGGTATGACCTACGAGCAGTACTTC	CASSIGMTYEQYF
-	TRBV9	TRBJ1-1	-	TGTGCCAGCAGTCCTGACGCAGGGCTGACTGAAGCTTTCTTT	CASSPDAGLTEAFF
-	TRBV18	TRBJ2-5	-	TGTGCCAGCTCACCAGTTGCGGGCCAAGAGACCCAGTACTTC	CASSPVAGQETQYF
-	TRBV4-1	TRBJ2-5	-	TGCGCCAGCAGCCGGGGACTGCAAGAGACCCAGTACTTC	CASSRGLQETQYF
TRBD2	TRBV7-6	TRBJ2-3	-	TGTGCCAGCAGCCGTCTGACTAGCGGCCCAGCGGATACGCAGTATTTT	CASSRLTSGPADTQYF
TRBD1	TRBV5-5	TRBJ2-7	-	TGTGCCAGCAGCTTGGCCGGGACAGGGGGGTTGAACGAGCAGTACTTC	CASSLAGTGGLNEQYF
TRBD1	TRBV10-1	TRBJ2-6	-	TGCGCCAGCACACAGGGGGCGGCTGGGGCCAACGTCCTGACTTTC	CASTQGAAGANVLTF
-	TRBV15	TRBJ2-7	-	TGTGCCACCAGCAGAGATGGCGGTACCCACGAGCAGTACTTC	CATSRDGGTHEQYF